The entry below describes one T cell receptor beta chain. J was trimmed by 5 bases and V by 4 bases; bases with no gene match: 6. Germline loops: CDR1 SGHRS, CDR2 YFSETQ. CDR3 size: 14 residues. This entry is derived from a study of T cell responses to AZD1222 COVID-19 vaccine. Clones were sequenced by immunoSEQ multiplex PCR, and TCRdb holds only the in-frame ones, with some missing. Found here are about 150,000 clones, around 88% of them singletons; the top ten hold 0.95% to 1.1%. V usage is TRBV5-1 and J usage is TRBJ2-1; 7 positions agree with TRBD1. This sequence was found in an adult who received the AZD1222 COVID-19 vaccine. The starting material was peripheral blood, obtained 28 days after the second AZD1222 dose. CDR3 residues: CASSPGQANNEQFF. For the CDR3, the DNA is TGCGCCAGCAGCCCTGGACAGGCTAACAATGAGCAGTTCTTC.